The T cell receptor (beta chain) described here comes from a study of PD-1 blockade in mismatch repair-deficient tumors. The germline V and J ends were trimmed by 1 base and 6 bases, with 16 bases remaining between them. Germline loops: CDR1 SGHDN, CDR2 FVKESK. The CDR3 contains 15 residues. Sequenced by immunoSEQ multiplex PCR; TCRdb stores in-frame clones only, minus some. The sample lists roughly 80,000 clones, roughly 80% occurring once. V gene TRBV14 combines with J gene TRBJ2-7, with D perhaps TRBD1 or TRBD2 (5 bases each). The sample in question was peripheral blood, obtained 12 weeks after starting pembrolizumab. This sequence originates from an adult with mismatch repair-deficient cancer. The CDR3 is CASSQVGTPGGEQYF. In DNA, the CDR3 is TGTGCCAGCAGCCAAGTCGGGACCCCGGGCGGCGAGCAGTACTTC.